This TCR beta chain was retrieved from a study of cytomegalovirus exposure and HLA in healthy donors. Study-level background: A data release that came early held about 89 million unique TCRs from HLA-typed donors. Study-level results: In a later analysis, across HLA loci, associated TCR counts were highest for DRB1, lowest for HLA-C. TCR beta V- and J-gene trimming was later associated with a missense DCLRE1C variant. Confirmation in vitro established that three CMV-associated chains were specific for CMV antigens.

As to this clone: The antigen is unknown. At one end, the junction sequence differs from germline, possibly due to a read error.

Primers for the PCR totalled 60 Vbeta and 13 Jbeta. Assay used: immunoSEQ multiplex PCR; TCRdb lists only in-frame clones, some missing. The table includes 75,000 to 90,000 clones, around 70% detected once. CDR1 and CDR2 (germline): MRHNA, SNTAGT. The CDR3 covers 13 residues. The sequencing sample was made of PBMCs. This clonotype was obtained from a young man in good health and CMV-seropositive. The chain couples TRBV6-4 to TRBJ1-1, with a possible D match to TRBD1 (6 bases). The CDR3 DNA reads as TGTACCAGCAGTGGACAGATAGGCACTGAAGCTTTCTTT. Translating it yields CTSSGQIGTEAFF.